Included here is one T cell receptor beta chain sequence, with context. No antigen is known for it. CD8 cells classed as naive were CD45RO-negative and positively selected for CCR7, excluding terminally differentiated effector memory CD45RA+ cells. Produced via immunoSEQ multiplex PCR; TCRdb's table is partial and in-frame only. The table includes about 2 million clones, around 96% detected once. The data originate from a study of shared clonotypes between healthy human individuals. Study background: CD4 naive cells filled three plates per donor, CD4 memory three, CD8 naive two and CD8 memory one.

Study-level findings and limits: Rarefaction gave evidence that sorted-subset sequencing remained incomplete despite large depth. An expected dependence of interdonor clonotype sharing on sequencing depth was noted.

The sequence was collected from a man aged 18 to 29 in good health. Sequencing was performed on naive CD8+ T cells sorted from blood.

The CDR3 spells CASSLGSQGHYEQYF. The CDR3 region has the DNA TGTGCCAGCAGCTTAGGATCCCAGGGCCACTACGAGCAGTACTTC. The chain couples TRBV7-9 to TRBJ2-7; perhaps TRBD1 as D (5 bases). The germline gives CDR1 SEHNR, CDR2 FQNEAQ (reference sequence). The CDR3 is 15 amino acids. Trimming left V 1 base short and J 3 bases short, with 13 bases between.